The source of this T cell receptor (beta chain) is a study of T cell changes during pregnancy in multiple sclerosis. Profiling relied on immunoSEQ multiplex PCR, and the TCRdb table lists in-frame clones only, not all of them. Of some 95,000 clones listed, roughly 92% are singletons. The CDR3 extends over 18 amino acids. The V segment lost 3 bases and the J segment 4 bases; nucleotides outside the gene matches: 11. The germline V gene encodes CDR1 SEHNR and CDR2 FQNEAQ (reference sequence). The chain carries TRBV7-9 and TRBJ2-7; 14 bases align to TRBD2. The material sequenced was peripheral blood, taken in the first trimester of pregnancy. This clonotype originated in a female donor with multiple sclerosis, enrolled in a pregnancy study. This CDR3 reads CASSFPTSGGGGIYEQYF. The DNA for the CDR3 is TGTGCCAGCAGCTTTCCGACTAGCGGGGGGGGTGGCATTTACGAGCAGTACTTC.